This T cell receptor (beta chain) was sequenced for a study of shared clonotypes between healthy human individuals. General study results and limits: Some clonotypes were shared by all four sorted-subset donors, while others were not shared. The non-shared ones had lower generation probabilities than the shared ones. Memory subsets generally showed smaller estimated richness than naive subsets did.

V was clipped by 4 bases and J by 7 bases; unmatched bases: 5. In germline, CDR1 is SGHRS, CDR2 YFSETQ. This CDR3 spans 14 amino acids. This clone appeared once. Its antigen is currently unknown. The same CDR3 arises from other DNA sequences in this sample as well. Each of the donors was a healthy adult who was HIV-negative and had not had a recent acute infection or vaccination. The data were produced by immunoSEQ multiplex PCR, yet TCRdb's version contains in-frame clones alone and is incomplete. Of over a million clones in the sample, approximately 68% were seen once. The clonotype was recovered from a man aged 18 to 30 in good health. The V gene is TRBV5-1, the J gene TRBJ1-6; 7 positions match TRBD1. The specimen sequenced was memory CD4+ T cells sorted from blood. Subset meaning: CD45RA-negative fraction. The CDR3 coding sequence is TGCGCCAGCAGCCCTGGGACAGTAAATTCACCCCTCCACTTT. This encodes CASSPGTVNSPLHF.